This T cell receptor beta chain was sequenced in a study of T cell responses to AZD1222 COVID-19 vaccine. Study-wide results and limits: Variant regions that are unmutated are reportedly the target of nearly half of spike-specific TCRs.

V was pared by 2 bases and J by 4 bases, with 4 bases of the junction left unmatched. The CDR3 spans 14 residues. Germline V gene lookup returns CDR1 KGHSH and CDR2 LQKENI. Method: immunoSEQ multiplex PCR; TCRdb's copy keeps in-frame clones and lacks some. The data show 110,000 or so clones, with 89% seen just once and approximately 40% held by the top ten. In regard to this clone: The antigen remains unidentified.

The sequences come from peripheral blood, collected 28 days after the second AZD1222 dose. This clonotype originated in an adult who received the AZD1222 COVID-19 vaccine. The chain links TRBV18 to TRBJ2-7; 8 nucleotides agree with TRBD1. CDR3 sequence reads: CASSPSTGVYEQYF. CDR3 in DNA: TGTGCCAGCTCACCATCGACAGGGGTGTACGAGCAGTACTTC.